This is a list of T cell receptor beta chains from one sample in a study of blood T cell repertoires in COVID-19. The table came from immunoSEQ multiplex PCR; TCRdb's copy has only in-frame clones and leaves some out. Of about 140,000 clones detected, roughly 87% appear once; the ten largest clones hold around 1.5%. Sequencing used peripheral blood. These receptors originate from a human donor in a cohort sampled during active COVID-19. The CDR3 runs from the conserved cysteine through the conserved F or W. A D gene is named only where the DNA matches it firmly. The listing skips clone size in some rows; elsewhere it reads once, few, many or a size class.

TRBV3-1/TRBV3-2	-	-	TRBJ1-2	TGTGCCAGCAGCCAACAATTCGGGACTAATGGCTACACCTTC	CASSQQFGTNGYTF
TRBV7-9	TRBD2	-	TRBJ2-1	TGTGCCAGCAGCAAGTCACTAGCGGGGGGAGATGAGCAGTTCTTC	CASSKSLAGGDEQFF
TRBV6-5	TRBD1	-	TRBJ2-2	TGTGCCAGCAGAGACAGGGGCACCGGGGAGCTGTTTTTT	CASRDRGTGELFF
TRBV25-1	TRBD1	-	TRBJ1-6	TGTGCCAGCCGGGACAGGGGTTCACCCCTCCACTTT	CASRDRGSPLHF
TRBV27	-	-	TRBJ1-2	TGTGCCAGCAGACAAAACGCGGACAGTTATGGCTACACCTTC	CASRQNADSYGYTF
TRBV18	TRBD1	few	TRBJ1-2	TGTGCCAGCTCACTTCATGATCCGGGACAGGGCCACTTC	CASSLHDPGQGHF
TRBV7-2	-	-	TRBJ2-1	TGTGCCAGCAGCACGCGGGTCAATGAGCAGTTCTTC	CASSTRVNEQFF
TRBV4-3	TRBD1	-	TRBJ1-3	TGCGCCAGCAGCCCCACCCCCTCCGGGACAGGGCGAAACACCATATATTTT	CASSPTPSGTGRNTIYF
TRBV19	TRBD1	-	TRBJ2-5	TGTGCCAGTACTGCGAGGGGGACAGGGGTTGAGACCCAGTACTTC	CASTARGTGVETQYF
TRBV2	TRBD1	-	TRBJ1-2	TGTGCCAACTCGCTCCCAACAGGGGCCGGCTATGGCTACACCTTC	CANSLPTGAGYGYTF
TRBV20-1	-	-	TRBJ1-1	TGCAGTGCTAGTGGGCAAGAGAACACTGAAGCTTTCTTT	CSASGQENTEAFF
TRBV19	TRBD1	-	TRBJ1-2	TGTGCCAGTAGCGACAGGGGGCTCACCTTC	CASSDRGLTF
TRBV13	TRBD1	-	TRBJ2-1	TGTGCCAGCAGCTTTTCTCCGGGACAGGGGGCAAAAAATGAGCAGTTCTTC	CASSFSPGQGAKNEQFF
TRBV2	-	-	TRBJ2-1	TGTGCCAGCAGCTTTACAGGGGAGGAAAATGAGCAGTTCTTC	CASSFTGEENEQFF
TRBV19	TRBD1	-	TRBJ2-1	TGTGCCAGTAGTTTCGGACAGGTTCCCTACAATGAGCAGTTCTTC	CASSFGQVPYNEQFF
TRBV9	-	-	TRBJ1-1	TGTGCCAGCAGCCCACAGGTGAACACTGAAGCTTTCTTT	CASSPQVNTEAFF
TRBV5-1	TRBD1	-	TRBJ2-3	TGCGCCAGCAGCAAGAGACAGGGTAACACAGATACGCAGTATTTT	CASSKRQGNTDTQYF
TRBV7-3	TRBD1	-	TRBJ2-1	TGTGCCAGCGGAACGACAGGGGTAGGCTACAATGAGCAGTTCTTC	CASGTTGVGYNEQFF
TRBV18	TRBD2	-	TRBJ2-7	TGTGCCAGCTCACCAACTAGCGGGGGGATCTACGAGCAGTACTTC	CASSPTSGGIYEQYF
TRBV12-3/TRBV12-4	-	-	TRBJ2-5	TGTGCCAGCAGGCCTTACAGGGAACAGACCCAGTACTTC	CASRPYREQTQYF
TRBV18	-	-	TRBJ2-1	TGTGCCAGTCACAGAATGTCCTACAATGAGCAGTTCTTC	CASHRMSYNEQFF
TRBV5-4	TRBD2	-	TRBJ2-1	TGTGCCAGCAGCTCCCGGACTAGCGGCCCGAATGAGCAGTTCTTC	CASSSRTSGPNEQFF
TRBV4-2	TRBD1	once	TRBJ1-3	TGTGCCAGCAGCCAAGCTTCGGACAGGTCTGGAAACACCATATATTTT	CASSQASDRSGNTIYF
TRBV5-1	-	-	TRBJ2-2	TGCGCCAGCAGCTGGGAGACAGGGAACACCGGGGAGCTGTTTTTT	CASSWETGNTGELFF
TRBV29-1	-	-	TRBJ2-5	TGCAGCGTTGAAGAGCCCCGTGGGAGCCAGTACTTC	CSVEEPRGSQYF
TRBV2	TRBD2	-	TRBJ2-5	TGTGCCAGCAGTTGGACTAGCGGGGGGCAAGAGACCCAGTACTTC	CASSWTSGGQETQYF
TRBV11-2	-	-	TRBJ1-4	TGTGCCAGCAGCTTAGCAAGGGGTACTAATGAAAAACTGTTTTTT	CASSLARGTNEKLFF
TRBV6-2/TRBV6-3	-	many	TRBJ1-1	TGTGCCAGCAGTGGTATTATTGACAGGTACACTGAAGCTTTCTTT	CASSGIIDRYTEAFF
TRBV29-1	TRBD1	-	TRBJ1-1	TGCAGCGTCTCGACAGGGTCGAACACTGAAGCTTTCTTT	CSVSTGSNTEAFF
TRBV7-2	TRBD2	-	TRBJ2-5	TGTGCCAGCAGCTTAGCGCTTGGCGGGGGCCAAGAGACCCAGTACTTC	CASSLALGGGQETQYF
TRBV7-2	TRBD2	-	TRBJ2-3	TGTGCCAGCAGCTTAGCGAGAACTAGCGGGGGAGGCACAGATACGCAGTATTTT	CASSLARTSGGGTDTQYF
TRBV5-1	-	-	TRBJ1-2	TGCGCCAGCAGCTTGGCTCCCGGGACAACTACCTATGGCTACACCTTC	CASSLAPGTTTYGYTF
TRBV5-4	-	-	TRBJ1-6	TGTGCCAGCAGCTTGGGGGGCGGAATTTCACCCCTCCACTTT	CASSLGGGISPLHF
TRBV6-5	-	once	TRBJ1-6	TGTGCCAGCAGCCGGACAGCGTATAATTCACCCCTCCACTTT	CASSRTAYNSPLHF
TRBV5-6	TRBD2	-	TRBJ2-2	TGTGCCAGCAGCTTGGCGGGGGGGAACACCGGGGAGCTGTTTTTT	CASSLAGGNTGELFF
TRBV18	TRBD1	-	TRBJ2-1	TGTGCCAGCTCATTGGGACAGGGTAGGAGCTCCTACAATGAGCAGTTCTTC	CASSLGQGRSSYNEQFF
TRBV14	-	-	TRBJ1-3	TGTGCCAGCAGCCCGGGGTGGGGAAACACCATATATTTT	CASSPGWGNTIYF
TRBV6-6	-	-	TRBJ2-5	TGTGCCAGCAGTTATCAGGGGTTGCGAGAGACCCAGTACTTC	CASSYQGLRETQYF
TRBV30	-	-	TRBJ2-7	TGTGCCGTGAGTAGAGTCCGCGAGCAGTACTTC	CAVSRVREQYF
TRBV18	TRBD1	-	TRBJ1-1	TGTGCCAGCTCACCACGGGACACAGGGGGCACTGAAGCTTTCTTT	CASSPRDTGGTEAFF
TRBV18	-	-	TRBJ2-5	TGTGCCAGCTCACCGGACACCCGGGAAGAGACCCAGTACTTC	CASSPDTREETQYF